This T cell receptor (beta chain) is drawn from a study of identical twins listed by TCRdb under 2016. Context from the whole study: The study deep-sequenced TCR alpha and beta repertoires from monozygotic twins, unrelated adults of various ages and cord blood to test whether fetal clonotypes persist. Replicate twin experiments were performed at different times using different library preparation protocols to rule out contamination.

V loses 8 bases of germline sequence and J loses 0 bases, and the interval between the two ends is 11 bases. The CDR3 goes from the cysteine to the phenylalanine over 13 residues. Only the CDR3 DNA is retained, 39 bases long and in frame from the first base. Via the germline V gene, CDR1 is SNHLY and CDR2 FYNNEI. The library was generated by 5' RACE. Sequenced on an Illumina HiSeq 2000. Template switching added a universal primer binding site, and the final cDNA carried a unique molecular identifier that allowed TCR cDNA molecules to be counted accurately. Specific primers in the conserved constant-segment region were used to synthesize first-strand cDNA for the TCR alpha and beta chains. To control for contamination, every cDNA library was double barcoded, receiving both a SMART-Mk sample barcode and Illumina barcodes. Two successive PCR steps introduced TruSeq adapter sequences along with Illumina sample barcodes. TCR alpha and beta cDNA libraries were sequenced on the Illumina HiSeq platform with custom primers. The paper's processing steps were these. Unique molecular identifiers were extracted from raw reads with MiGEC, and CDR3 positions were determined with MiXCR. For each individual, recombination models were inferred using an EM algorithm with the repgenHMM and IGoR tools. Shared clonotypes were analyzed with the tcR package in R, and sharing was normalized by the product of cloneset sizes. Out-of-frame nonproductive sequences were analyzed to study raw recombination free of thymic and clonal selection effects. TCRdb redid the processing of the public reads, applying fastp at Q25 and MiXCR, and retained in-frame beta chains. Identical CDR3 proteins give one entry, which carries the most common genes and DNA. It is TCRdb's table, rather than the study itself, that gives the V and J calls and clone size. The sample contains approximately 240,000 distinct CDR3 sequences, 11% to 15% of them found a single time. Jointly, the top ten make up around 8.9% of the sample.

This clonotype appeared a few times. What antigen it recognizes has not been identified. Within one base of it there is no much larger clone, and no base qualities were kept. Every donor in the study was a healthy Caucasian. Using Miltenyi CD45RO+ enrichment and human naive T-cell isolation kits, memory (CD45RO+) and naive T cells were isolated from PBMC. The paper's findings and limits, for the study overall: Abundant cord blood beta clonotypes carried fewer insertions; young adult naive repertoires showed a weaker similar trend, while memory repertoires showed none. Conclusions relied on cross-sectional statistical analysis, since the same donors could not be followed over many years. Out-of-frame TCR alpha sequences shared between twins showed an excess of low generation-probability sequences compared with coincidental sharing between unrelated individuals. Zero-insertion analyses could be partly confounded by invariant T cells such as MAIT and iNKT, though diverse VJ usage argued against such confounding for most clonotypes. In beta out-of-frame sequences, excess twin sharing was weaker, because having fewer shared sequences lowered the signal-to-noise ratio. Out-of-frame TCR alpha sharing in monozygotic twins was systematically underestimated by recombination models, whereas sharing between unrelated individuals was in agreement with the recombination models.

The V and J genes are TRBV2 and TRBJ2-7; the D gene assignment is ambiguous. Sequenced sample: memory (CD45RO+) T cells sorted from blood. The cell subset or site label of this sample denotes: CD45RO+ enriched T cells. The receptor was isolated from a woman under 30 in good health. This receptor has the CDR3 CASVVRNSYEQYF. The sequence in DNA is TGTGCCAGCGTAGTGAGGAACTCCTACGAGCAGTACTTC. With all but the CDR3 taken from the reference TRBV2 and TRBJ2-7 genes, the full variable domain is: EPEVTQTPSHQVTQMGQEVILRCVPISNHLYFYWYRQILGQKVEFLVSFYNNEISEKSEIFDDQFSVERPDGSNFTLKIRSTKLEDSAMYFCASVVRNSYEQYFGPGTRLTVT.